The 9 T cell receptor beta chains below all came from one sample that was sequenced in a study of shared clonotypes between healthy human individuals. Repertoires were generated with immunoSEQ multiplex PCR, while TCRdb's copy carries only in-frame clones and drops some. The profile shows some 900,000 clones, more than 75% of them singletons. The material sequenced was memory CD4+ T cells sorted from blood. As to subset: CD45RA-negative fraction. These receptors came from a man in his late teens or twenties in good health.

Note on this clone: A read error may explain this, as a much larger clone is one base away. The CDR3 reads CASSFTRDTEAFF. CDR3 sequence (DNA): TGTGCCAGCAGCTTTACCAGGGACACTGAAGCTTTCTTT. This sequence joins TRBV11-3 and TRBJ1-1, with TRBD1 as a possible D gene (5 bases). This CDR3 spans 13 amino acids. V was clipped by 3 bases and J by 3 bases, with 8 bases between them. Per the germline V gene, CDR1 is SGHNT and CDR2 is YENEEA.

This chain links TRBV29-1 with TRBJ2-1, with D perhaps matching TRBD2 (6 bases). Germline lookup yields CDR1 SQVTM and CDR2 ANQGSEA. Trimming took off 3 bases at V and 8 bases at J, with 11 bases between the two ends. The CDR3 is 12 residues long. The CDR3 sequence: CSVETPGDEQFF. In DNA form, the CDR3 reads TGCAGCGTTGAGACCCCGGGGGATGAGCAGTTCTTC.

The chain employs TRBV4-3 and TRBJ2-7, with TRBD2 matching over 7 bases. Germline CDR1 LGHNA, CDR2 YSLEER. Trimming took 4 bases from V and 5 from J; bases not matched to a gene: 11. The CDR3 is made up of 15 amino acids. The CDR3 reads CASSPAGLDGHEQYF. DNA of the CDR3: TGCGCCAGCAGCCCAGCCGGACTAGACGGTCACGAGCAGTACTTC.

The chain employs TRBV7-2 and TRBJ1-5; D is unclear. Germline V gene data show CDR1 as SGHTA and CDR2 as FQGNSA. The CDR3 consists of 16 residues. The V gene lost 1 base and the J gene lost 4 bases, with 14 bases spanning the gap. The CDR3 DNA follows: TGTGCCAGCAGCTTAGATGGCGCAGGACCAAATCAGCCCCAGCATTTT. Encoded protein: CASSLDGAGPNQPQHF.

This sequence joins TRBV18 and TRBJ1-1; possibly TRBD1 for D (6 bases). Per the germline V gene, CDR1 is KGHSH and CDR2 is LQKENI. The CDR3 loop spans 13 amino acids. V lost 5 bases, J lost 5 bases, and 12 bases lay in between. The CDR3 reads CASSRGSGTEAFF. The CDR3 DNA follows: TGTGCCAGCTCAAGGGGGTCAGGGACTGAAGCTTTCTTT.

The chain combines TRBV7-6 with TRBJ2-7; D not resolved. CDR3 length equals 13 residues. Trimming shortened V by 1 base and J by 4 bases, and 8 bases separated the two germline ends. CDR1 and CDR2 (germline): SGHVS, FNYEAQ. CDR3 residues: CASSLGRKYEQYF. Here the CDR3 DNA reads TGTGCCAGCAGCTTAGGACGGAAATACGAGCAGTACTTC.

This clone was seen a few times. Other DNA sequences in this sample translate to the same CDR3. The chain carries TRBV27 and TRBJ2-3; a possible D gene is TRBD1 (6 bases). V lost 0 bases and J 2 bases, leaving 9 bases between the germline ends. CDR3 size: 15 residues. Germline V gene sequence: CDR1 MNHEY, CDR2 SMNVEV (reference sequence). The CDR3 is CASSLSTGHTDTQYF. CDR3 DNA sequence: TGTGCCAGCAGTTTATCCACGGGACACACAGATACGCAGTATTTT.

The chain joins TRBV7-9 to TRBJ2-5; tentative D call: TRBD1 (5 bases). CDR1 and CDR2 from the germline V gene are SEHNR and FQNEAQ (reference sequence). The CDR3 is 16 residues long. The V end lost 7 bases, the J end lost 2 bases, and 20 bases lay between the germline ends. CDR3 in DNA: TGTGCCAGCACCACAGGAATGTCGACAACTCAAGAGACCCAGTACTTC. It translates to CASTTGMSTTQETQYF.

The genes are TRBV10-3 and TRBJ2-7; D remains unclear. The CDR3 consists of 14 residues. CDR1 is ENHRY and CDR2 is SYGVKD in the germline V gene. Trimming took off 3 bases at V and 0 bases at J, with 9 bases between the two ends. The CDR3 DNA is TGTGCCATCAGTGATGGTAGGAGCTCCTACGAGCAGTACTTC. This codes for CAISDGRSSYEQYF.